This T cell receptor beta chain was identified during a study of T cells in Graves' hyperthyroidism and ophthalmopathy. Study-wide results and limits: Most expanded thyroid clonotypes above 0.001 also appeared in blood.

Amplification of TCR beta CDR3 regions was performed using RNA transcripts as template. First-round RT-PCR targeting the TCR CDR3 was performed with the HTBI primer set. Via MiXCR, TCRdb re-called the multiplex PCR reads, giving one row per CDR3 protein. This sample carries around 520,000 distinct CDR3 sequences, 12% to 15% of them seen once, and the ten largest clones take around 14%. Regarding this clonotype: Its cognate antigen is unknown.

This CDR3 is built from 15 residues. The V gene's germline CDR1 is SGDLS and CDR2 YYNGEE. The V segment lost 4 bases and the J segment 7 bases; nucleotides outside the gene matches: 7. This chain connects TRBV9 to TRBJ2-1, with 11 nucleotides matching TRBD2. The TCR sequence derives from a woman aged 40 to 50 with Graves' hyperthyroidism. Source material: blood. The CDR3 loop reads CASSIAGGPGNEQFF. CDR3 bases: TGTGCCAGCAGCATAGCGGGAGGGCCTGGGAATGAGCAGTTCTTC.